This T cell receptor beta chain was identified in a study of cytomegalovirus exposure and HLA in healthy donors. Findings and limits, study-wide: Follow-up analysis later connected one missense variant in DCLRE1C with trimming of TCR beta V- and J-genes. The likely explanation for a cluster of highly shared sequence variants was sequencing artifact.

The PCR employed 60 Vbeta primers together with 13 Jbeta primers. Using immunoSEQ multiplex PCR, the repertoire was profiled, and TCRdb retains in-frame clones only, with some absent. The sample holds 120,000 to 150,000 clones, more than 60% seen once. V was trimmed by 6 bases and J by 8 bases, leaving 14 bases between them. CDR3 length equals 14 residues. Germline CDR1 and CDR2: MNHNY and SVGAGI (reference sequence). With respect to this clone: Its antigen is unidentified.

This receptor was obtained from a man in his forties in good health and CMV-seronegative. What was sequenced was PBMCs. V usage is TRBV6-6 and J usage is TRBJ1-6; weak D call: TRBD1 (5 bases). The CDR3 spells CASRLRVLDSPLHF. The CDR3 coding sequence is TGTGCCAGCAGACTCAGGGTTCTTGATTCACCCCTCCACTTT.